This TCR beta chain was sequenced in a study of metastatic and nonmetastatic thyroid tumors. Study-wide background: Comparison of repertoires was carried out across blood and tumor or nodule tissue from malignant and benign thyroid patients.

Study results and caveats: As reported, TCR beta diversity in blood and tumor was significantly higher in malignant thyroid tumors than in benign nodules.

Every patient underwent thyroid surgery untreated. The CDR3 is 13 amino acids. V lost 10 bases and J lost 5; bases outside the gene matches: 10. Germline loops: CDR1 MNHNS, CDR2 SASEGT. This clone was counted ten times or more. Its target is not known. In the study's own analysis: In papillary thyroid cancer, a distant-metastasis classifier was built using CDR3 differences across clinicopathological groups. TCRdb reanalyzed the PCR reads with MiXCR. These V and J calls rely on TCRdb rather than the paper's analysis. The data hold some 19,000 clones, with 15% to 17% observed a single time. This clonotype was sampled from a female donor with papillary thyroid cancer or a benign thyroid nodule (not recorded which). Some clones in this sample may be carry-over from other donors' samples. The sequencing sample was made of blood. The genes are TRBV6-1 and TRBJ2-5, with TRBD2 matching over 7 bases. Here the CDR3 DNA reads TGTGCCATCGGGAGGCCGGGGAGTGAGACCCAGTACTTC. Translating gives CAIGRPGSETQYF.